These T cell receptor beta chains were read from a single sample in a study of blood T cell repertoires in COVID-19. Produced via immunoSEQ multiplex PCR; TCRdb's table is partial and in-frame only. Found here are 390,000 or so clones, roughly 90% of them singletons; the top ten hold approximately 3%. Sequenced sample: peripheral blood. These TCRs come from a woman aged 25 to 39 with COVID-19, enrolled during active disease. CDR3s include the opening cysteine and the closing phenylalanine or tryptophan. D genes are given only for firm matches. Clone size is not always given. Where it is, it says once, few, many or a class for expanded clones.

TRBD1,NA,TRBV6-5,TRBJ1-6,CASSLGKGTGRSPLHF,TGTGCCAGCAGTTTGGGAAAGGGGACAGGGAGGTCACCCCTCCACTTT
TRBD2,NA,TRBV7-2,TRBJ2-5,CASSPRTSGGRQETQYF,TGTGCCAGCAGCCCCCGGACTAGCGGGGGGCGGCAAGAGACCCAGTACTTC
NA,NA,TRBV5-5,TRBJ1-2,CASSLAGGAGGYGYTF,TGTGCCAGCAGCTTGGCCGGCGGAGCCGGTGGCTATGGCTACACCTTC
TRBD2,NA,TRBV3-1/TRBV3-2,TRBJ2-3,CASSQEFVTSGDPSTDTQYF,TGTGCCAGCAGCCAAGAGTTCGTGACTAGCGGGGATCCTAGCACAGATACGCAGTATTTT
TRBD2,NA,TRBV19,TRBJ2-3,CASTGLAGGPDTQYF,TGTGCCAGTACCGGACTAGCGGGAGGGCCGGATACGCAGTATTTT
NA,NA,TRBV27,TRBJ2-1,CASSLGRSGEQFF,TGTGCCAGCAGTTTAGGTCGGAGTGGCGAGCAGTTCTTC
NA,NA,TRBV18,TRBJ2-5,CASSPASGVWETQYF,TGTGCCAGCTCACCAGCTTCTGGAGTTTGGGAGACCCAGTACTTC
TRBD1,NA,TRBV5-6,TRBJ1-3,CASSSLTVTGDGNTIYF,TGTGCCAGCAGCTCCTTGACGGTAACAGGGGACGGAAACACCATATATTTT
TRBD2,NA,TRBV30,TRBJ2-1,CAWSSGLAGYYNEQFF,TGTGCCTGGAGTTCGGGACTAGCGGGATACTACAATGAGCAGTTCTTC
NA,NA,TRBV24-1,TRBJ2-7,CATRPQGSGEQYF,TGTGCCACCAGGCCACAGGGAAGTGGCGAGCAGTACTTC
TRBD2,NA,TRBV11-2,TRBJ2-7,CASSILAGGSYEQYF,TGTGCCAGCAGCATCCTGGCGGGGGGTTCCTACGAGCAGTACTTC
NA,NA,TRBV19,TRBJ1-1,CASSIDRGGDLNTEAFF,TGTGCCAGTAGTATAGATCGGGGGGGAGATCTGAACACTGAAGCTTTCTTT
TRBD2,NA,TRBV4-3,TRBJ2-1,CASSQDWREIIVEQFF,TGCGCCAGCAGCCAAGATTGGCGGGAGATAATAGTTGAGCAGTTCTTC
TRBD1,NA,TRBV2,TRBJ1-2,CASSATGAHYGYTF,TGTGCCAGCAGCGCCACAGGGGCCCACTATGGCTACACCTTC
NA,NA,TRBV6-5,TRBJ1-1,CASSSGLNTEAFF,TGTGCCAGCTCATCGGGACTCAACACTGAAGCTTTCTTT
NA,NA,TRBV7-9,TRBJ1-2,CASSLSVNYGYTF,TGTGCCAGCAGCTTATCAGTTAACTATGGCTACACCTTC
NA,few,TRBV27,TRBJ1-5,CASRSTGPSNQPQHF,TGTGCCAGCAGGTCTACAGGGCCTAGCAATCAGCCCCAGCATTTT
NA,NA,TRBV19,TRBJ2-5,CASSPLPATKAETQYF,TGTGCCAGTAGCCCCCTCCCCGCGACAAAGGCGGAGACCCAGTACTTC
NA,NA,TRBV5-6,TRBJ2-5,CASSFTTGAQETQYF,TGTGCCAGCAGCTTCACGACAGGAGCCCAAGAGACCCAGTACTTC
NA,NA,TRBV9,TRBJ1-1,CASSVAGGGTEAFF,TGTGCCAGCAGCGTAGCGGGGGGAGGCACTGAAGCTTTCTTT
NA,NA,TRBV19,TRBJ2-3,CASAGQGNPTDTQYF,TGTGCCAGTGCCGGTCAGGGAAATCCCACAGATACGCAGTATTTT
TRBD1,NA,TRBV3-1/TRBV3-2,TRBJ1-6,CASSLTAGQGSPLHF,TGTGCCAGCAGCCTCACCGCGGGACAGGGGTCGCCCCTCCACTTT
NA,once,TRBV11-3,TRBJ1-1,CASSREGGTEAFF,TGTGCCAGCAGCCGGGAAGGGGGCACTGAAGCTTTCTTT
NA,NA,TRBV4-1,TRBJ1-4,CASSQGPGVNYNEKLFF,TGCGCCAGCAGCCAAGGCCCGGGGGTCAACTATAATGAAAAACTGTTTTTT
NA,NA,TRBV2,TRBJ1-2,CASSEAGGGGYGYTF,TGTGCCAGCAGTGAAGCAGGGGGGGGAGGCTATGGCTACACCTTC
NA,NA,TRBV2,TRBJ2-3,CASSVRQGTDTQYF,TGTGCCAGCAGTGTCCGGCAGGGGACAGATACGCAGTATTTT
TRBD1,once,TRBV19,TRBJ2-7,CASSMSGQGVYEQYF,TGTGCCAGTAGTATGAGCGGCCAGGGGGTTTACGAGCAGTACTTC
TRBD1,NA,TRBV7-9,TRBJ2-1,CASSSGQGRNEQFF,TGTGCCAGCAGCTCGGGACAGGGTAGAAATGAGCAGTTCTTC
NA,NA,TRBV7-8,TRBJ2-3,CASSPSRPDTQYF,TGTGCCAGCAGCCCATCTAGGCCAGATACGCAGTATTTT
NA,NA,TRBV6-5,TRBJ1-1,CASSSPVNTEAFF,TGTGCCAGCAGTTCTCCAGTGAACACTGAAGCTTTCTTT
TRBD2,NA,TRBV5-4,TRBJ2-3,CASSFWGGDTQYF,TGTGCCAGCAGCTTTTGGGGGGGAGATACGCAGTATTTT